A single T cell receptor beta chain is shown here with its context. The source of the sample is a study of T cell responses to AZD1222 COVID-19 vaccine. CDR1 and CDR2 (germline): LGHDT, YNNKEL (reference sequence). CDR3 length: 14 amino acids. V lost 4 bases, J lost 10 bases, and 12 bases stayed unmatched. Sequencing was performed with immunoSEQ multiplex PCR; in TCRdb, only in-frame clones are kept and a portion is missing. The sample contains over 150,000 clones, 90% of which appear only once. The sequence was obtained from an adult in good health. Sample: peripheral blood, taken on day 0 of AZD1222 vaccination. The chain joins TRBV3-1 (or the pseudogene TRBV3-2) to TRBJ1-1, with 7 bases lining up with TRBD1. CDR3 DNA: TGTGCCAGCAGCCTGAAAGGGTGGACAGGCGTAGCTTTCTTT. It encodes CASSLKGWTGVAFF.